Here is one T cell receptor beta chain with its context. Antigen: not known. An end of the junction does not agree with germline; a read error may underlie this. Germline CDR1 and CDR2: SNHLY and FYNNEI. The CDR3 is 14 amino acids. The entry originates in a study of CD8+CD57+ T cells in acquired aplastic anemia. About the study: Average DNA yield from sorted CD4+ and CD8+ cells was about 3 ug. Study-wide results and limits: Patients and controls had in common twenty-nine CD8+ CDR3 sequences. Patients and controls were not found to differ significantly in CD8+ Simpson's diversity.

Using genomic DNA as the template, TCR beta VDJ and CDR3 profiling was carried out. TCRdb re-derived calls from the reads in MiXCR, one entry per CDR3 protein. Among around 250,000 distinct CDR3 sequences, around three fifths were seen once, and the ten largest hold 8%. The chain is built from TRBV2 and TRBJ2-1; a possible D gene is TRBD2 (5 bases). The sequence derives from a human donor with severe aplastic anemia or a healthy control (not recorded which). The sample consisted of sorted CD4+, CD8+, or CD8+CD57+ T cells (not recorded which) from PBMCs. DNA for the CDR3: TGTGCCAGCAGTCTTCGGGGAACCTATAATGAGCAGTTCTTC. Its translation: CASSLRGTYNEQFF.